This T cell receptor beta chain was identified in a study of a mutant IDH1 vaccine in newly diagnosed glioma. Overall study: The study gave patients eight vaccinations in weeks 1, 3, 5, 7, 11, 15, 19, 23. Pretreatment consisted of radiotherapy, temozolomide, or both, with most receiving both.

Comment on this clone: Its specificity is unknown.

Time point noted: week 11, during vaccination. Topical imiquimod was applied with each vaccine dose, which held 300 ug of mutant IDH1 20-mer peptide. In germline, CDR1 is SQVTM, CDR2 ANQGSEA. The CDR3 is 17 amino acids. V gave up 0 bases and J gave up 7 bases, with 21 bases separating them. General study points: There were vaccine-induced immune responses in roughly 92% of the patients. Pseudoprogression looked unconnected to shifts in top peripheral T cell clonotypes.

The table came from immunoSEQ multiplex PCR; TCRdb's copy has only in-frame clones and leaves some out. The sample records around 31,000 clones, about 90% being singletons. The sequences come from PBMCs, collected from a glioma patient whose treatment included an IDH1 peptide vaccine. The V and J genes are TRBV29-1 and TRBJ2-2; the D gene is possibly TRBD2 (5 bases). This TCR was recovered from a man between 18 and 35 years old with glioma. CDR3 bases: TGCAGCGTTGAAGATCGGTCGGTGGCGGGTGTCGGCGGGGAGCTGTTTTTT. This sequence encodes CSVEDRSVAGVGGELFF.